These 18 T cell receptor beta chains share one sample of origin, sequenced in a study of blood T cell repertoires in COVID-19. Profiled with immunoSEQ multiplex PCR; TCRdb holds only in-frame clones, not every one. Of approximately 190,000 clones listed, 88% are singletons. Sequencing input: peripheral blood. The receptors come from a woman in her forties who had recovered from COVID-19.

The chain has TRBV6-1 and TRBJ2-1; D is unresolved. The CDR3 spans 15 residues. The germline V gene encodes CDR1 MNHNS and CDR2 SASEGT. With 1 base removed from V and 0 bases from J, the gap between germline ends came to 7 bases. CDR3 protein: CASSEGISSYNEQFF. The CDR3 DNA sequence: TGTGCCAGCAGTGAAGGAATTAGCTCCTACAATGAGCAGTTCTTC.

V usage is TRBV27 and J usage is TRBJ1-5, with D unresolved. Germline values: CDR1 MNHEY, CDR2 SMNVEV (reference sequence). V was trimmed by 0 bases and J by 7 bases, leaving 7 bases between them. This CDR3 spans 13 amino acids. DNA for the CDR3: TGTGCCAGCAGTTTATCGATCGGGCAGCCCCAGCATTTT. Translated: CASSLSIGQPQHF.

V is TRBV3-1 (or the pseudogene TRBV3-2) and J is TRBJ1-5; possible D gene TRBD1, 5 bases. Trimming removed 2 bases from V and 5 bases from J, with 10 bases in between. Looked up from germline, CDR1 is LGHDT and CDR2 is YNNKEL (reference sequence). This CDR3 has 14 residues. The CDR3 sequence: CASSQRGRDQPQHF. Written as DNA, the CDR3 is TGTGCCAGCAGCCAAAGGGGCCGGGATCAGCCCCAGCATTTT.

The chain recombines TRBV4-3 with TRBJ1-1, with D possibly TRBD1 on 6 matching bases. Germline V gene lookup returns CDR1 LGHNA and CDR2 YSLEER. The length of the CDR3 is 14 residues. The V end lost 4 bases, the J end lost 1 base, and 10 bases lay between the germline ends. The CDR3 here is CASSPRTANTEAFF. CDR3 nucleotides: TGCGCCAGCAGCCCCAGGACAGCGAACACTGAAGCTTTCTTT.

The V gene is TRBV3-1 (or the pseudogene TRBV3-2), the J gene TRBJ2-3; no definite D call. Trimming took off 3 bases at V and 5 bases at J, with 9 bases between the two ends. The CDR3 has 13 residues. From germline, CDR1 is LGHDT and CDR2 YNNKEL (reference sequence). The CDR3: CASSQRLGDTQYF. CDR3 DNA: TGTGCCAGCAGCCAGCGACTTGGAGATACGCAGTATTTT.

V and J are TRBV24-1 and TRBJ1-2; D may be TRBD1 (5 bases). The germline V and J ends were trimmed by 1 base and 8 bases, with 10 bases remaining between them. Germline assignment: CDR1 KGHDR and CDR2 SFDVKD. This CDR3 has 13 amino acids. CDR3 DNA sequence: TGTGCCACCAGTGATTTTTCAGGGTTAGGCTACACCTTC. Translation gives CATSDFSGLGYTF.

This chain joins TRBV11-2 and TRBJ2-6; no firm D call. V dropped 0 bases and J dropped 0 bases, with 3 bases sitting between them. This CDR3 contains 15 residues. Germline CDR1 reads SGHAT; CDR2 reads FQNNGV. CDR3 amino acids: CASSLDVSGANVLTF. As DNA, the CDR3 is TGTGCCAGCAGCTTAGACGTCTCTGGGGCCAACGTCCTGACTTTC. The full variable domain, its missing parts supplied by reference TRBV11-2 and TRBJ2-6, is EAGVAQSPRYKIIEKRQSVAFWCNPISGHATLYWYQQILGQGPKLLIQFQNNGVVDDSQLPKDRFSAERLKGVDSTLKIQPAKLEDSAVYLCASSLDVSGANVLTFGAGSRLTVL.

This chain joins TRBV14 and TRBJ2-3; D might be TRBD2 (6 bases). This CDR3 has 16 residues. Germline V gene sequence: CDR1 SGHDN, CDR2 FVKESK. V was pared by 0 bases and J by 4 bases, with 14 bases between. The chain's CDR3 is CASSQDLGSLSDTQYF. In nucleotides, the CDR3 is TGTGCCAGCAGCCAAGATCTCGGGAGCCTCTCAGATACGCAGTATTTT. The full variable domain, completed using reference TRBV14 and TRBJ2-3, is EAGVTQFPSHSVIEKGQTVTLRCDPISGHDNLYWYRRVMGKEIKFLLHFVKESKQDESGMPNNRFLAERTGGTYSTLKVQPAELEDSGVYFCASSQDLGSLSDTQYFGPGTRLTVL.

The chain is built from TRBV5-6 and TRBJ1-3; D is perhaps TRBD1 (5 bases). Per the germline V gene, CDR1 is SGHDT and CDR2 is YYEEEE. The CDR3 spans 16 residues. The ends were cut back, 0 bases at V and 0 bases at J, with 10 bases in the middle. The CDR3 is CASSLGGASSGNTIYF. CDR3 nucleotide sequence: TGTGCCAGCAGCTTGGGTGGGGCCAGCTCTGGAAACACCATATATTTT.

This rearrangement joins TRBV7-2 to TRBJ1-4; D call uncertain. Trimming removed 1 base at V and 9 bases at J, with 18 bases between. From germline, CDR1 is SGHTA and CDR2 FQGNSA. CDR3 length: 16 residues. CDR3 residues: CASSLVAGGAGKKLFF. In DNA, the CDR3 is TGTGCCAGCAGCTTAGTAGCAGGAGGTGCTGGTAAAAAACTGTTTTTT.

J is TRBJ1-5 and V is TRBV19, with D maybe TRBD1 (5 bases). The CDR3 has 15 residues. The ends were cut back, 9 bases at V and 5 bases at J, with 20 bases in the middle. Germline values: CDR1 LNHDA, CDR2 SQIVND (reference sequence). The chain's CDR3 is CASNRRGEVDQPQHF. For the CDR3, the DNA is TGTGCCAGCAACCGGAGAGGGGAGGTGGATCAGCCCCAGCATTTT.

The chain combines TRBV7-2 with TRBJ2-2; 9 bases fit TRBD2. V gave up 5 bases and J gave up 5 bases; unmatched junction bases: 6. CDR1 and CDR2 (germline): SGHTA, FQGNSA. CDR3 length: 15 amino acids. This CDR3 reads CASSPLAGKTGELFF. The CDR3 region has the DNA TGTGCCAGCAGCCCCCTAGCGGGAAAGACCGGGGAGCTGTTTTTT.

This clone was counted between two and nine times. The chain joins TRBV28 to TRBJ2-7; D possibly corresponds to TRBD2 (6 bases). Germline CDR1 MDHEN, CDR2 SYDVKM. The CDR3 is 18 residues long. V gave up 4 bases and J gave up 6 bases, with 28 bases separating them. CDR3 region: CASSSPAPVGPRGFEQYF. CDR3 DNA: TGTGCCAGCAGTTCCCCGGCCCCGGTTGGACCGCGGGGATTCGAGCAGTACTTC. Full variable domain (outside the CDR3, taken from reference TRBV28 and TRBJ2-7): DVKVTQSSRYLVKRTGEKVFLECVQDMDHENMFWYRQDPGLGLRLIYFSYDVKMKEKGDIPEGYSVSREKKERFSLILESASTNQTSMYLCASSSPAPVGPRGFEQYFGPGTRLTVT.

The chain is built from TRBV30 and TRBJ1-2; D may be TRBD1 (6 bases). Between the trimmed V and J ends, which lost 5 bases and 2 bases, there was a span of 9 bases. Germline V gene sequence: CDR1 GTSNPN, CDR2 SVGIG (reference sequence). The CDR3 extends over 12 amino acids. CDR3 nucleotides: TGTGCCTGGGGGACAAGAAACTATGGCTACACCTTC. This gives the protein CAWGTRNYGYTF.

The rearrangement links TRBV6-5 to TRBJ2-7; 7 nucleotides align to TRBD2. The J segment lost 6 bases and the V segment lost 1 base, leaving 9 bases of the junction unmatched. The germline CDR1 and CDR2 sequences are MNHEY and SVGAGI. This CDR3 region has 15 residues. This CDR3 is CASSYFAREPIEQYF. DNA for the CDR3: TGTGCCAGCAGTTACTTTGCGCGGGAGCCTATCGAGCAGTACTTC.

The chain is built from TRBV7-9 and TRBJ2-1, with TRBD2 matching 9 bases. The germline CDR1 and CDR2 sequences are SEHNR and FQNEAQ (reference sequence). The CDR3 runs to 17 residues. V shed 3 bases, J shed 0 bases, and the junction held 6 bases outside the gene matches. The CDR3 is CASSFSSGTSSYNEQFF. Written as DNA, the CDR3 is TGTGCCAGCAGCTTTTCTAGCGGGACAAGCTCCTACAATGAGCAGTTCTTC.

As for this clone: At the DNA level, this CDR3 is encoded by other sequences in the same sample as well. This rearrangement joins TRBV5-1 to TRBJ1-1; D unresolved. The germline V gene encodes CDR1 SGHRS and CDR2 YFSETQ. This CDR3 comprises 14 residues. V was trimmed by 0 bases and J by 0 bases, leaving 6 bases between them. Written as DNA, the CDR3 is TGCGCCAGCAGCTTGGGCGGCCTGAACACTGAAGCTTTCTTT. The encoded protein is CASSLGGLNTEAFF. The variable domain in full, with the rest retrieved from reference TRBV5-1 and TRBJ1-1, is KAGVTQTPRYLIKTRGQQVTLSCSPISGHRSVSWYQQTPGQGLQFLFEYFSETQRNKGNFPGRFSGRQFSNSRSEMNVSTLELGDSALYLCASSLGGLNTEAFFGQGTRLTVV.

The chain employs TRBV4-2 and TRBJ1-4, with TRBD1 matching over 7 bases. The V gene's germline CDR1 is LGHNA and CDR2 YNFKEQ. The CDR3 runs 14 residues. J lost 3 bases, V lost 4 bases, and 2 bases had no gene match. CDR3 bases: TGTGCCAGCAGCCCTACAGGGGCTAATGAAAAACTGTTTTTT. It is translated as CASSPTGANEKLFF.